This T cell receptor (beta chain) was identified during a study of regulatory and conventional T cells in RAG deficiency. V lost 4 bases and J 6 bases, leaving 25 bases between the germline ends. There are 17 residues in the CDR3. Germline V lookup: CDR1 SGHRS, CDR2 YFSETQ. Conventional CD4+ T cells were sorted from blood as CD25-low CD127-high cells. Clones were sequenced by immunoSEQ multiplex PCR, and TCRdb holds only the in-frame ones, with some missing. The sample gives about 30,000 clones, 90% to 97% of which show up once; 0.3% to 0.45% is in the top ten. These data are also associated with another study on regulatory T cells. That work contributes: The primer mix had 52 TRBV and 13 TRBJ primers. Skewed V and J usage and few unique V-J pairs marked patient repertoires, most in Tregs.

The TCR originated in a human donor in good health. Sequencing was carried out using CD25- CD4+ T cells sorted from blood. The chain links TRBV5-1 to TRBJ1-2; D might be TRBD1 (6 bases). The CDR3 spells CASSRPVGTGTPHGYTF. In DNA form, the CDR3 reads TGCGCCAGCAGCCGACCTGTGGGAACCGGGACACCTCATGGCTACACCTTC.